This section outlines one T cell receptor (beta chain) sequence together with its context. The data were obtained in a study of T cell changes during pregnancy in multiple sclerosis. Sequencing used immunoSEQ multiplex PCR; TCRdb keeps in-frame clones, though not all of them. The sample gives approximately 38,000 clones, roughly 91% of which show up once; 5% to 6.5% is in the top ten. The sample here was CD8+ T cells from peripheral blood mononuclear cells, taken in the second trimester of pregnancy. This sequence was found in a female donor with multiple sclerosis, enrolled in a pregnancy study.

CDR3 nucleotides: TGTGCCAGCAGCTCTCGGGGGGCGGGAGAAAAACTGTTTTTT. Its protein product is CASSSRGAGEKLFF. The chain has TRBV7-9 and TRBJ1-4, with TRBD1 as a possible D gene (6 bases). The V and J ends lost 4 bases and 8 bases respectively, with 14 bases between them. CDR3 size: 14 residues. CDR1 is SEHNR, CDR2 FQNEAQ, per germline (reference sequence).